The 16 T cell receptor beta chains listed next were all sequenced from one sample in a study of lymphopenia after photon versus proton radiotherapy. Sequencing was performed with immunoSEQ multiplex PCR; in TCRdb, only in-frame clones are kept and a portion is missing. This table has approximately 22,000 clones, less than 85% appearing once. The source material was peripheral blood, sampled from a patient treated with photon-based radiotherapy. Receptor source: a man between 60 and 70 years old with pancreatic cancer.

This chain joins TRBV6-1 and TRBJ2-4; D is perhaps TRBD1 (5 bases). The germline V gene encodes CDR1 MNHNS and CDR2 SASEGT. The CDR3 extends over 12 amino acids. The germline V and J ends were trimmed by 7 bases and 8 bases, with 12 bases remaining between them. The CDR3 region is CASNKGPDIQYF. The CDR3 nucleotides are TGTGCCAGCAACAAGGGGCCTGACATTCAGTACTTC.

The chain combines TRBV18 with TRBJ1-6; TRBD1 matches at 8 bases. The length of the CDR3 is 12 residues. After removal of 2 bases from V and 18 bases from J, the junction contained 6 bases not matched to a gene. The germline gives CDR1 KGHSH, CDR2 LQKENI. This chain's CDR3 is CASSPGQGSSHF. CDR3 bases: TGTGCCAGCTCACCAGGACAGGGAAGCAGCCACTTT.

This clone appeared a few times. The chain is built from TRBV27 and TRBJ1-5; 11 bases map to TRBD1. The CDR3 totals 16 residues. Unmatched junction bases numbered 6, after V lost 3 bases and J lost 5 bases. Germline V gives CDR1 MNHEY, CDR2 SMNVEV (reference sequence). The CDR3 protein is CASSFRWDRGYQPQHF. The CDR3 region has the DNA TGTGCCAGCAGTTTTCGATGGGACAGGGGGTATCAGCCCCAGCATTTT.

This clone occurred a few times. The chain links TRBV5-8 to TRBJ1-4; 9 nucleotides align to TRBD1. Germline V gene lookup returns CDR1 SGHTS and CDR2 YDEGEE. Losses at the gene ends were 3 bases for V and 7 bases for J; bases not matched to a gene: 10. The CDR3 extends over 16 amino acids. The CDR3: CASSSGTGMGVEKLFF. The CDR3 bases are TGTGCCAGCAGCTCCGGGACAGGGATGGGGGTTGAAAAACTGTTTTTT.

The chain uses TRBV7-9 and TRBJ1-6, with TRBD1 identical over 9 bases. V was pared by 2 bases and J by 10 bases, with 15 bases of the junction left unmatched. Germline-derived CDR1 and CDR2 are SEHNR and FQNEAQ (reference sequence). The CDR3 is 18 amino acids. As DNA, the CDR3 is TGTGCCAGCAGCTTAAGGGGACAGGGATATGATTTAGACTCACCCCTCCACTTT. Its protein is CASSLRGQGYDLDSPLHF.

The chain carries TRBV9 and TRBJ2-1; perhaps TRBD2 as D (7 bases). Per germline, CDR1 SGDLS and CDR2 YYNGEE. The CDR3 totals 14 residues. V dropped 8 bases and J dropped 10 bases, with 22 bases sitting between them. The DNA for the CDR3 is TGTGCCAGTACCTCGGGGGGCCCCCCGGGGGAGCAGTTCTTC. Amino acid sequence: CASTSGGPPGEQFF.

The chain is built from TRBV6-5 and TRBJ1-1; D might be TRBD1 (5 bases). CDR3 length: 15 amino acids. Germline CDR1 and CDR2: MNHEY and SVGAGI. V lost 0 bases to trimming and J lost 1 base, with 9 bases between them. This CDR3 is CASSYSNQGNTEAFF. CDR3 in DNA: TGTGCCAGCAGTTACTCGAATCAGGGGAACACTGAAGCTTTCTTT.

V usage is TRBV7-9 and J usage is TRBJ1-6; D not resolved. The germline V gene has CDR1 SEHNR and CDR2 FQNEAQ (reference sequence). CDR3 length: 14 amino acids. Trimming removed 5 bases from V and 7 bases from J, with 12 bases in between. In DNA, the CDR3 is TGTGCCAGCAGCCCCGTCACGGGGAATTCACCCCTCCACTTT. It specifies CASSPVTGNSPLHF.

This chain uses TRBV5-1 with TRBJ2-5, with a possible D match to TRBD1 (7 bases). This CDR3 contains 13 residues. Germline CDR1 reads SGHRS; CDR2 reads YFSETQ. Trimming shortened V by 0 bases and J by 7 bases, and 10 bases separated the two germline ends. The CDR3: CASSLAQGGTQYF. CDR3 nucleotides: TGCGCCAGCAGCTTGGCCCAGGGGGGGACCCAGTACTTC.

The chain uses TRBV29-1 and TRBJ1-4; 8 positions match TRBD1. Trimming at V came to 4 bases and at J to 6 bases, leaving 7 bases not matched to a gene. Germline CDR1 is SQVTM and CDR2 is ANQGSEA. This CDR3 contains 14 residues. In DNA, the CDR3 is TGCAGCGTTGGAAAAACAGGGGGGGATGAAAAACTGTTTTTT. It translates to CSVGKTGGDEKLFF.

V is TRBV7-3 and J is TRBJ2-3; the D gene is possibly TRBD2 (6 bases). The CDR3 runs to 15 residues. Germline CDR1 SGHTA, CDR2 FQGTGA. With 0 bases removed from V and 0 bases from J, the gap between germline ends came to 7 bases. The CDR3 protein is CASSLTGGSTDTQYF. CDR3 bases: TGTGCCAGCAGCTTAACGGGGGGAAGCACAGATACGCAGTATTTT.

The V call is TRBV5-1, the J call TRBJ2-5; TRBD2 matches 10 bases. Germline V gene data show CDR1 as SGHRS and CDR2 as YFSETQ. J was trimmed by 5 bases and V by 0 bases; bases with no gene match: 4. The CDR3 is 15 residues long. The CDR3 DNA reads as TGCGCCAGCAGCTTGGTAGCGGGGGGTGGTGAGACCCAGTACTTC. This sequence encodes CASSLVAGGGETQYF.

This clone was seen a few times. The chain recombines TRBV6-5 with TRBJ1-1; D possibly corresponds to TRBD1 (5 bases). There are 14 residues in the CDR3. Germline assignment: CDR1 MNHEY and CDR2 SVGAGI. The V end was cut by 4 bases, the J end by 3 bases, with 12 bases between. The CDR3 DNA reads TGTGCCAGCAGTTTACAGGCGACGTACACTGAAGCTTTCTTT. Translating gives CASSLQATYTEAFF.

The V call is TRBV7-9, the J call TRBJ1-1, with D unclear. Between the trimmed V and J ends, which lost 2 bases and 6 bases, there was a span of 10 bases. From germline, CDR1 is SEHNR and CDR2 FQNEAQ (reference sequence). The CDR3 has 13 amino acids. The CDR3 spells CASSLYRAAEAFF. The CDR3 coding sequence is TGTGCCAGCAGCTTATACCGGGCAGCTGAAGCTTTCTTT.

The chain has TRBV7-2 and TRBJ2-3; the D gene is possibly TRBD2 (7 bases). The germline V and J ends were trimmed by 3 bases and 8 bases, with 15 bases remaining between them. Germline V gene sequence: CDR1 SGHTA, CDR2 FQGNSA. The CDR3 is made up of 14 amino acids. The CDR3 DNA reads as TGTGCCAGCAGCTTGGGGGGGCGACGAGGTACGCAGTATTTT. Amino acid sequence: CASSLGGRRGTQYF.

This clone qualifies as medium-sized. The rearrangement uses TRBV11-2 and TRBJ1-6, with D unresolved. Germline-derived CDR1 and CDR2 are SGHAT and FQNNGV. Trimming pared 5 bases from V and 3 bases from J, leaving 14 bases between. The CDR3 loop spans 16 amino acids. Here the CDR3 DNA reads TGTGCCAGCAGCCTAGTGTATTCCGACTATAATTCACCCCTCCACTTT. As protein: CASSLVYSDYNSPLHF.